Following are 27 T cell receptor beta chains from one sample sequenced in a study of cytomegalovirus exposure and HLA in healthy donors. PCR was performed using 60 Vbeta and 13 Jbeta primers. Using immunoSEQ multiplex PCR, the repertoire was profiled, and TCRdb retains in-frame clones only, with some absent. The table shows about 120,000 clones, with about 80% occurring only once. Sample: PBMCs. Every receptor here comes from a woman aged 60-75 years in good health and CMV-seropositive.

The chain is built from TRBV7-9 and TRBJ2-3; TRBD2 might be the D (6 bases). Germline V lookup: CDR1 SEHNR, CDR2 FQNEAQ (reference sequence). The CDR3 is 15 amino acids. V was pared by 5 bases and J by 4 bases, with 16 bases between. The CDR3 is CASSKWSPGADTQYF. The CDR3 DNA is TGTGCCAGCAGCAAGTGGAGCCCGGGAGCAGATACGCAGTATTTT.

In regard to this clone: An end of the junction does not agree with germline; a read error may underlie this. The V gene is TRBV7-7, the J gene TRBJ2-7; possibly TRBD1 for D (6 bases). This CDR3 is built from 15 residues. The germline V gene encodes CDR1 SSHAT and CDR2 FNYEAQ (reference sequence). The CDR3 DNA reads TGTGCTAGCACCGCATGGGGGCAAAGCTCCTACGAGCAGTACTTC. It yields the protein CASTAWGQSSYEQYF.

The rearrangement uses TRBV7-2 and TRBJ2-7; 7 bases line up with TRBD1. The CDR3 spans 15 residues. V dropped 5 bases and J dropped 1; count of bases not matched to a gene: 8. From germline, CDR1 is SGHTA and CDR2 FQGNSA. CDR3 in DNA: TGTGCCAGCAGCGACGGAAGGGGGCTATCCTACGAGCAGTACTTC. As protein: CASSDGRGLSYEQYF.

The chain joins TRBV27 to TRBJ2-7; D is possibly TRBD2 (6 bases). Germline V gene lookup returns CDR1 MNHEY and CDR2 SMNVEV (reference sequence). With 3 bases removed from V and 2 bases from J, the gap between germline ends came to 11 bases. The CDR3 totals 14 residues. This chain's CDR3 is CASSFVAATYEQYF. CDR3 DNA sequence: TGTGCCAGCAGTTTCGTAGCGGCTACCTACGAGCAGTACTTC.

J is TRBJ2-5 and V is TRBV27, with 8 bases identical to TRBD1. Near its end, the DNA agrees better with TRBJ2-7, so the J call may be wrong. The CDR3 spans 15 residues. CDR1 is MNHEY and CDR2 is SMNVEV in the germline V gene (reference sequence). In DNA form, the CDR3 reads TGTGCCAGCAGTCGACAGGGGTTTTCCCCCTACGAGCAGTACTTC. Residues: CASSRQGFSPYEQYF.

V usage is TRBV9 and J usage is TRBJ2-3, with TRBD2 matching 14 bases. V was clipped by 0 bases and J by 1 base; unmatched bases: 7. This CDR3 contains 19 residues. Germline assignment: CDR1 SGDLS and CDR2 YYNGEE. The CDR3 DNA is TGTGCCAGCAGCGTAGCGGAGACTAGCGGGAGGGCCGGCACAGATACGCAGTATTTT. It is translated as CASSVAETSGRAGTDTQYF.

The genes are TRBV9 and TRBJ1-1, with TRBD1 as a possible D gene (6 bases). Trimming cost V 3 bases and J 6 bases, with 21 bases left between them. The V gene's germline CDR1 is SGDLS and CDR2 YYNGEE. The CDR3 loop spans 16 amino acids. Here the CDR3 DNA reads TGTGCCAGCAGCGCACAAGCAGGGGTTCTTTCGGCTGAAGCTTTCTTT. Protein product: CASSAQAGVLSAEAFF.

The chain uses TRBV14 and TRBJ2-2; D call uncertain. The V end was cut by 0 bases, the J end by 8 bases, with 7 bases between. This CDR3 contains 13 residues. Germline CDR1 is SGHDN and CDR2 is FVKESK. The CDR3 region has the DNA TGTGCCAGCAGCCAAGATATCCGGGGGGAGCTGTTTTTT. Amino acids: CASSQDIRGELFF.

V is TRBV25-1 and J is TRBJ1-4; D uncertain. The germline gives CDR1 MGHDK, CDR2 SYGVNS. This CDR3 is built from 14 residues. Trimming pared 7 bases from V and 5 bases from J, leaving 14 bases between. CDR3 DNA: TGTGCCAGCACCTATGGGAGGCCAAATGAAAAACTGTTTTTT. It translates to CASTYGRPNEKLFF.

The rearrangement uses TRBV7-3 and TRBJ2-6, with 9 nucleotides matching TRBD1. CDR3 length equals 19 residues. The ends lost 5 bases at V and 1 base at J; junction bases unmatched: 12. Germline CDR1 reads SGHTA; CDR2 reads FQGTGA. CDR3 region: CASSREGQGIVSGANVLTF. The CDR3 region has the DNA TGTGCCAGCAGCCGTGAAGGACAGGGGATTGTGTCTGGGGCCAACGTCCTGACTTTC.

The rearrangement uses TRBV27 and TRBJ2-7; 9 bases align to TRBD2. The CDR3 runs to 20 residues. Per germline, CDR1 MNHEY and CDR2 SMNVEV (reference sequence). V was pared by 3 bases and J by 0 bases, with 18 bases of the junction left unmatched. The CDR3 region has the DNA TGTGCCAGCAGTTTTTGGAACACAAGAATAGCGGGGGAGTCCTCCTACGAGCAGTACTTC. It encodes CASSFWNTRIAGESSYEQYF.

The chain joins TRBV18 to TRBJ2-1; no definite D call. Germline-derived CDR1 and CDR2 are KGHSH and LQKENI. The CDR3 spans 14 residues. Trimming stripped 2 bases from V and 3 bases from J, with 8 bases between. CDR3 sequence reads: CASSPVDIYNEQFF. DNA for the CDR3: TGTGCCAGCTCACCAGTCGACATCTACAATGAGCAGTTCTTC. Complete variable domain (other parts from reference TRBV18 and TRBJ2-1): NAGVMQNPRHLVRRRGQEARLRCSPMKGHSHVYWYRQLPEEGLKFMVYLQKENIIDESGMPKERFSAEFPKEGPSILRIQQVVRGDSAAYFCASSPVDIYNEQFFGPGTRLTVL.

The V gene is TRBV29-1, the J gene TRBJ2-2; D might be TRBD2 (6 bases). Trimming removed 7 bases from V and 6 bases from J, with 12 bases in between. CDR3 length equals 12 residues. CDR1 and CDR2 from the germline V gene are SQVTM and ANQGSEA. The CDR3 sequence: CSALPGAGELFF. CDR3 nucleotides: TGCAGCGCGTTACCGGGGGCCGGGGAGCTGTTTTTT.

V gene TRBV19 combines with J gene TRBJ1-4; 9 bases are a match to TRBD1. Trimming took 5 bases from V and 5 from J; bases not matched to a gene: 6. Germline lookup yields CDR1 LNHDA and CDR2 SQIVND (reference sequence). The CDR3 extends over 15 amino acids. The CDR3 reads CASSGGQGRNEKLFF. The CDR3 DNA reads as TGTGCCAGTAGTGGGGGACAGGGTCGGAATGAAAAACTGTTTTTT.

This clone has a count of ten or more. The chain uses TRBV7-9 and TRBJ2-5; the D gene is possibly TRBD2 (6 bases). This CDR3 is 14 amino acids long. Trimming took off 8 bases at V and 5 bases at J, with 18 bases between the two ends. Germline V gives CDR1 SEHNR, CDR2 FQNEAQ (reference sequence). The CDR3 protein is CASSSPGVGETQYF. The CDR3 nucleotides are TGTGCCAGCTCCAGTCCGGGGGTGGGGGAGACCCAGTACTTC.

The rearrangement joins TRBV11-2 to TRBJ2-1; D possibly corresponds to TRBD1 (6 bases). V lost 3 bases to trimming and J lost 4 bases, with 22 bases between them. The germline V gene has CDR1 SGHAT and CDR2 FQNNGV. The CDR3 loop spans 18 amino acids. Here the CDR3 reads CASSFFGGSSGWYNEQFF. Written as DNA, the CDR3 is TGTGCCAGCAGCTTTTTTGGGGGCTCTAGTGGGTGGTACAATGAGCAGTTCTTC.

For the CDR3, the DNA is TGTGCCAGCAGCGTAGGAGCAGGGGCTGATAGCAATCAGCCCCAGCATTTT. Protein: CASSVGAGADSNQPQHF. This sequence joins TRBV9 and TRBJ1-5, with D possibly TRBD1 on 6 matching bases. V lost 0 bases and J lost 0, with 13 bases in between. The CDR3 has 17 amino acids. Germline V gene lookup returns CDR1 SGDLS and CDR2 YYNGEE.

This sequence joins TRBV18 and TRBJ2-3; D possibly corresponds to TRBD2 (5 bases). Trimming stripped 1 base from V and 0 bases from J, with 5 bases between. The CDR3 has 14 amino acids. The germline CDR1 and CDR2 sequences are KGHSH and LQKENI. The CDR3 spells CASSPQRSTDTQYF. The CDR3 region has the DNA TGTGCCAGCTCACCACAGCGGAGCACAGATACGCAGTATTTT.

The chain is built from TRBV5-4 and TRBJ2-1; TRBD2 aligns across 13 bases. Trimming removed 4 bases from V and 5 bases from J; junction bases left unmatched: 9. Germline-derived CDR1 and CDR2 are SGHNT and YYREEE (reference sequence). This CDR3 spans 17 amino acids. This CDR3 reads CASSPGLAGVVDNEQFF. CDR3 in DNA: TGTGCCAGCAGCCCTGGACTAGCGGGAGTCGTCGACAATGAGCAGTTCTTC.

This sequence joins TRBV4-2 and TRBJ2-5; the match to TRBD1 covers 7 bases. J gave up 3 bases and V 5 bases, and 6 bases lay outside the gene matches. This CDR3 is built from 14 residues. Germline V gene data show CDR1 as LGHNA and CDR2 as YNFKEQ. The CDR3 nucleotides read TGTGCCAGCAGCACTCGGACAGGCGAAGAGACCCAGTACTTC. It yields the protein CASSTRTGEETQYF.

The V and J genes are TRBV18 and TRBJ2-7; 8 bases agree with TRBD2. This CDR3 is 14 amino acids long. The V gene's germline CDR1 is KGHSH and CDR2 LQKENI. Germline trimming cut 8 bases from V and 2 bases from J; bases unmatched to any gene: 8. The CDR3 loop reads CASTPSGSPYEQYF. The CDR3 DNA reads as TGTGCCAGCACTCCAAGCGGGAGTCCCTACGAGCAGTACTTC.

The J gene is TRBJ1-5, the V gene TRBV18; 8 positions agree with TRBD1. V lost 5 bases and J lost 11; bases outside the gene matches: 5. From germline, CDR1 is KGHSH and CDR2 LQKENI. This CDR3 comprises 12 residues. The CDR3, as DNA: TGTGCCAGCTCAACAGCGGACAGGGCCCAGCATTTT. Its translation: CASSTADRAQHF.

CDR3: CASSPRTGGNEKLFF. The CDR3 nucleotides are TGTGCCAGCTCACCTAGGACAGGGGGCAATGAAAAACTGTTTTTT. The chain recombines TRBV18 with TRBJ1-4; 11 bases align to TRBD1. The CDR3 consists of 15 residues. Losses at the gene ends were 3 bases for V and 5 bases for J; bases not matched to a gene: 2. In germline, CDR1 is KGHSH, CDR2 LQKENI.

CDR3 bases: TGCAGCGGATCGGGGGTGATGAATGAAAAACTGTTTTTT. It translates to CSGSGVMNEKLFF. The gene calls are TRBV29-1 and TRBJ1-4; tentatively, D is TRBD1 (5 bases). The CDR3 consists of 13 residues. Between the trimmed V and J ends, which lost 7 bases and 5 bases, there was a span of 14 bases. The germline gives CDR1 SQVTM, CDR2 ANQGSEA.

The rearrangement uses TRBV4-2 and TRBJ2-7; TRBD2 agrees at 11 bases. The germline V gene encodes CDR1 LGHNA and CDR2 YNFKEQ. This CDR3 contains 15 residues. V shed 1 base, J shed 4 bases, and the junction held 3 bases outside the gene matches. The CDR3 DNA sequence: TGTGCCAGCAGCCAAGTAGCGGGAGGGATATACGAGCAGTACTTC. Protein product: CASSQVAGGIYEQYF.

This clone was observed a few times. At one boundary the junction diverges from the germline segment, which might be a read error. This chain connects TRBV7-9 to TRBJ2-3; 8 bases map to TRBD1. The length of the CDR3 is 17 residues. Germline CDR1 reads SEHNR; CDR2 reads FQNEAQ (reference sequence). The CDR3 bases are TGTTCCAGCAGCCTTCGACAGGGGATCATCCCCACAGATACGCAGTATTTT. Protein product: CSSSLRQGIIPTDTQYF.

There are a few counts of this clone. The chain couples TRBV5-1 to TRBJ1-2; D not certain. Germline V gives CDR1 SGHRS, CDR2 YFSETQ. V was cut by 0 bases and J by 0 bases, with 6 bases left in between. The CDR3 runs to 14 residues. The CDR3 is CASSLETPNYGYTF. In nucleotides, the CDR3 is TGCGCCAGCAGCTTGGAGACTCCTAACTATGGCTACACCTTC.